This T cell receptor beta chain came from a study of post-analysis software for immune sequencing data. Study-level findings and limits: A few TRBV segments (TRBV5-6, TRBV5-1 and TRBV20-1 among them) occurred more frequently in patients than in controls.

Each TCR beta cDNA library carried unique molecular identifiers. MiXCR was run by TCRdb on the PCR reads, yielding one entry per CDR3 protein. Of hundreds of thousands of distinct CDR3 sequences listed, roughly 40% are singletons. The trim removed 2 bases at V and 5 bases at J, leaving 10 bases unmatched. The CDR3 is 16 residues long. Germline CDR1 is LGHNA and CDR2 is YSLEER. A word on this clonotype: Antigen specificity is unknown.

This TCR was recovered from a girl aged 2 to 9 with multiple sclerosis. This chain links TRBV4-3 with TRBJ2-3; 7 positions agree with TRBD2. Sequencing was done on a sample of blood. As DNA, the CDR3 is TGCGCCAGCAGCCAATCCCACGGCGGGAGTGGAGATACGCAGTATTTT. This sequence encodes CASSQSHGGSGDTQYF.